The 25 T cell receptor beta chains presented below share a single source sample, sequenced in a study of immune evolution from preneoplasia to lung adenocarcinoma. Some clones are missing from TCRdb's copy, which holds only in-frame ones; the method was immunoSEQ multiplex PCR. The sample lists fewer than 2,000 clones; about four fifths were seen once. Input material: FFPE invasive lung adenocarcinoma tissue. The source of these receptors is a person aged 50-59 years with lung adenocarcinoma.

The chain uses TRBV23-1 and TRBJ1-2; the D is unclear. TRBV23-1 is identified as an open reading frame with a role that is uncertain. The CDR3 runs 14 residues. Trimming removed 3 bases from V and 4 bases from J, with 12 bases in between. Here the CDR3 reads CASSHPNSGYGYTF. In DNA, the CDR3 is TGCGCCAGCAGTCACCCGAATTCAGGCTATGGCTACACCTTC.

CDR3 in DNA: TGTGCCAGCATGGGGGGTTACGAGCAGTACTTC. Its protein product is CASMGGYEQYF. This chain links TRBV28 with TRBJ2-7, with TRBD2 as a possible D gene (6 bases). V lost 7 bases to trimming and J lost 4 bases, with 8 bases between them. CDR1 is MDHEN, CDR2 SYDVKM, per germline. This CDR3 is built from 11 residues.

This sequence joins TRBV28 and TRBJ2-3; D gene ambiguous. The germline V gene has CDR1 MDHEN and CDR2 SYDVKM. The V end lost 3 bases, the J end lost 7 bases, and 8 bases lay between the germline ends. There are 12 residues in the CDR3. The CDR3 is CASSFRRNTQYF. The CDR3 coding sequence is TGTGCCAGCAGTTTCAGGAGAAATACGCAGTATTTT. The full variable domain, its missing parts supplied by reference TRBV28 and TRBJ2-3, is DVKVTQSSRYLVKRTGEKVFLECVQDMDHENMFWYRQDPGLGLRLIYFSYDVKMKEKGDIPEGYSVSREKKERFSLILESASTNQTSMYLCASSFRRNTQYFGPGTRLTVL.

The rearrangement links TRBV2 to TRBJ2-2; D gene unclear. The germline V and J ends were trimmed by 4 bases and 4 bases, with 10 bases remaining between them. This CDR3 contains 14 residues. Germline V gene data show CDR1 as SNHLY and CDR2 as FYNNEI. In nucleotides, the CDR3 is TGTGCCAGCAGTGGGTCTACTCCCACCGGGGAGCTGTTTTTT. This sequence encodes CASSGSTPTGELFF.

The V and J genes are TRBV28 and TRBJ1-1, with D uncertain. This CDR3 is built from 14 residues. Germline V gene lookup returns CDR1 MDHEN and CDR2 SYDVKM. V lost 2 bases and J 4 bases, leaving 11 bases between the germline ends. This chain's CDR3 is CASSLPHGFTEAFF. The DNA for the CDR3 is TGTGCCAGCAGTTTACCGCACGGATTCACTGAAGCTTTCTTT.

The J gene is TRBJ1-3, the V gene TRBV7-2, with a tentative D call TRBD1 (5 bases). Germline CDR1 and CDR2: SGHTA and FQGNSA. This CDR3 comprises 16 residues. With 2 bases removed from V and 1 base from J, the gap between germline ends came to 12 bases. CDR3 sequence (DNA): TGTGCCAGCAGCTTACCCGGGGCCTCATCTGGAAACACCATATATTTT. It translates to CASSLPGASSGNTIYF.

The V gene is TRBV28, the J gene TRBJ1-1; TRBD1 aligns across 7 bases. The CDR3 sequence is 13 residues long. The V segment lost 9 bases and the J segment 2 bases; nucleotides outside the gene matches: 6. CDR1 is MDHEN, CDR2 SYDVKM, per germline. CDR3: CASTRDSNTEAFF. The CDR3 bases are TGTGCCAGTACCCGGGACAGTAACACTGAAGCTTTCTTT.

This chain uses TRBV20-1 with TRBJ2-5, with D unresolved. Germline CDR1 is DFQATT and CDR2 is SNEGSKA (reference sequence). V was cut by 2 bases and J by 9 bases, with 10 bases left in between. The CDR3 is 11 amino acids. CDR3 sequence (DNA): TGCAGTGCTAGACTAGTCCAGGCCCAGTACTTC. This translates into CSARLVQAQYF.

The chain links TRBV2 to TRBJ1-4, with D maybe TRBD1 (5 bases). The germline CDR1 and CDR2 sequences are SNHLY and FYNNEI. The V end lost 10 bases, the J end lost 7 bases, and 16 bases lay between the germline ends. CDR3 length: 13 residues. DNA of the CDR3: TGTGCCACCTCCCGGGACTATATTGAAAAACTGTTTTTT. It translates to CATSRDYIEKLFF.

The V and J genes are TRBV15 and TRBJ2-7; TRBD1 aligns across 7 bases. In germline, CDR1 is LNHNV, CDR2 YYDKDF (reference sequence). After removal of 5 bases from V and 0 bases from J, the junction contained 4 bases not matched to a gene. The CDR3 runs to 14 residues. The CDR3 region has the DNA TGTGCCACCAGCTTCCGACAGGGCTCCTACGAGCAGTACTTC. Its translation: CATSFRQGSYEQYF.

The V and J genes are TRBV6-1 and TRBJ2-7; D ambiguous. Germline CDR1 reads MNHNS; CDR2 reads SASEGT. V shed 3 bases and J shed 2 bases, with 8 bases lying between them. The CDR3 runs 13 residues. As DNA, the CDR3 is TGTGCCAGCAGTGATGGTGTCACCTACGAGCAGTACTTC. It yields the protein CASSDGVTYEQYF.

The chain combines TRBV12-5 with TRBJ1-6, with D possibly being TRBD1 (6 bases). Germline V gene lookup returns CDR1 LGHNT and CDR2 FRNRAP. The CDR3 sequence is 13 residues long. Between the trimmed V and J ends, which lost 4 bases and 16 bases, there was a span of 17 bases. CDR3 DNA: TGTGCTAGTGGTTCACTGACAGGTCAAGGTCTCCACTTT. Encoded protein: CASGSLTGQGLHF.

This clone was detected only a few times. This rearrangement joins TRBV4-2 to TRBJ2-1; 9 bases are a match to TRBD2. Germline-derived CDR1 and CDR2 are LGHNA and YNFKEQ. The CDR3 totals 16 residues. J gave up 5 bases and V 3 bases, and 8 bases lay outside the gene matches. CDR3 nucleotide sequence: TGTGCCAGCAGCCAGCGCCTAGCGGGGACCAACAATGAGCAGTTCTTC. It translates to CASSQRLAGTNNEQFF.

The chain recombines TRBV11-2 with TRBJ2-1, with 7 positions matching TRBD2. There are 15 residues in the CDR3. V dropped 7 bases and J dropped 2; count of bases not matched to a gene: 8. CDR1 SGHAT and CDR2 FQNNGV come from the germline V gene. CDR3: CASIKGGGAYNEQFF. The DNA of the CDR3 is TGTGCCAGCATCAAGGGTGGGGGGGCCTACAATGAGCAGTTCTTC.

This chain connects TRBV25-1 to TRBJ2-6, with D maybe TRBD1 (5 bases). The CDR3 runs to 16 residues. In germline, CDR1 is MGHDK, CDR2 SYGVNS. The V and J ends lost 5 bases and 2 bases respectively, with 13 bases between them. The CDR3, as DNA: TGTGCCAGCAGTCACACAGGAAATACTGGGGCCAACGTCCTGACTTTC. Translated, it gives CASSHTGNTGANVLTF.

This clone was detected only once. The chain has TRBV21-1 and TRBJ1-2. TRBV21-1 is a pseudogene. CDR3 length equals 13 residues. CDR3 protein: CASSKRSGWGYTF. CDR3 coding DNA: TGTGCCAGCAGCAAAAGGTCCGGGTGGGGCTACACCTTC.

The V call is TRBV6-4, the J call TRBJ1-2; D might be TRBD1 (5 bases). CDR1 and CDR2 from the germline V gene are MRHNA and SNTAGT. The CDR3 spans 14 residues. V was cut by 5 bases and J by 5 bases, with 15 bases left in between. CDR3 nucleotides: TGTGCCAGCAGTCCCGGGGGGACCCCTTATGGCTACACCTTC. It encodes CASSPGGTPYGYTF.

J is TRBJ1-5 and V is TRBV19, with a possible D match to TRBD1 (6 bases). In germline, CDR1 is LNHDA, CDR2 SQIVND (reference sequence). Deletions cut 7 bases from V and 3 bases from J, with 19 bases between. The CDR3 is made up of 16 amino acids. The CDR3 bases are TGTGCCAGTAATTGGGACATAGGGGCGTACAATCAGCCCCAGCATTTT. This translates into CASNWDIGAYNQPQHF.

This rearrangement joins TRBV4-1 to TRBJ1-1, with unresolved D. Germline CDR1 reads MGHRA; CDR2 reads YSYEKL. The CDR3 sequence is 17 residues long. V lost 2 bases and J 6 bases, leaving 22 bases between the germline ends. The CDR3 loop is CASSQYLQKVIFAEAFF. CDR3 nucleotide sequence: TGCGCCAGCAGCCAATACTTACAAAAGGTAATATTCGCTGAAGCTTTCTTT.

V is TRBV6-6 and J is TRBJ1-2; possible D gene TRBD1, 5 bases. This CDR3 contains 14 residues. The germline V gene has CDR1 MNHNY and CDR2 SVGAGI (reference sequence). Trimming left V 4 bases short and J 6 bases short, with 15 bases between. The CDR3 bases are TGTGCCAGCAGTTTAACCGGGGCCGTGCATGGCTACACCTTC. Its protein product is CASSLTGAVHGYTF.

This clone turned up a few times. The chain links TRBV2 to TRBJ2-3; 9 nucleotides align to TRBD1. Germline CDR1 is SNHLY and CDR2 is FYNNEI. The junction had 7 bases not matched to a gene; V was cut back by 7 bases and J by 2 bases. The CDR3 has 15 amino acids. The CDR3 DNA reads TGTGCCAGCAAAGGGGGGACAGGGATCACAGATACGCAGTATTTT. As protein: CASKGGTGITDTQYF. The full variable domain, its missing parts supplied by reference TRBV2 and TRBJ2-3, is EPEVTQTPSHQVTQMGQEVILRCVPISNHLYFYWYRQILGQKVEFLVSFYNNEISEKSEIFDDQFSVERPDGSNFTLKIRSTKLEDSAMYFCASKGGTGITDTQYFGPGTRLTVL.

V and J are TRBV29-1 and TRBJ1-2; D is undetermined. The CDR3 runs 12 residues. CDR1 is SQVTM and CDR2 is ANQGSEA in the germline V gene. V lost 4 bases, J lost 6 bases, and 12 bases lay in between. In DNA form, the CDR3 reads TGCAGCGTTGTAAGGGCCCCCGATGGCTACACCTTC. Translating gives CSVVRAPDGYTF. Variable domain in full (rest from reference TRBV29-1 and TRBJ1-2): SAVISQKPSRDICQRGTSLTIQCQVDSQVTMMFWYRQQPGQSLTLIATANQGSEATYESGFVIDKFPISRPNLTFSTLTVSNMSPEDSSIYLCSVVRAPDGYTFGSGTRLTVV.

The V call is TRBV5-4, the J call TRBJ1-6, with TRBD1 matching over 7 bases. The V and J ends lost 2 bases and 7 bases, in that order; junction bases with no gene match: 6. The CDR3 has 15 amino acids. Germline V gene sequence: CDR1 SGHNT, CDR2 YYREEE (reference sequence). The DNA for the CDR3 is TGTGCCAGCAGCTTAACAGGGGATGGGAATTCACCCCTCCACTTT. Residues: CASSLTGDGNSPLHF.

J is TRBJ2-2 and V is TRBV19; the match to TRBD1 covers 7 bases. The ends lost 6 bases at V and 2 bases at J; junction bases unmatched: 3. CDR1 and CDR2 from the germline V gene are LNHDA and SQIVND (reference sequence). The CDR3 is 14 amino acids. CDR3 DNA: TGTGCCAGTAGGCGACAGGGAAACACCGGGGAGCTGTTTTTT. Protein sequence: CASRRQGNTGELFF.

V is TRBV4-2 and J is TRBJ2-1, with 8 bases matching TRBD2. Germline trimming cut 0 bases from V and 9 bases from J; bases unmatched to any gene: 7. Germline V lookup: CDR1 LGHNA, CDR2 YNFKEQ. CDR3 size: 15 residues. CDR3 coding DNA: TGTGCCAGCAGCCAAGATCCCGGGGGGGTAACTGAGCAGTTCTTC. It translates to CASSQDPGGVTEQFF.